The clone carrying this T cell receptor beta chain appeared a few times. The antigen is not known. For the second PCR, which ran for roughly 7 to 11 cycles, a sample-barcoded 5' primer and a J-beta primer mix were used. A template-switch adaptor with 12 random nucleotides tagged each cDNA molecule. TCRdb re-derived calls from the 5' RACE reads in MiXCR, one entry per CDR3 protein. The sample lists 1.4 million or so distinct CDR3 sequences; roughly 43% were seen once. The data were taken from a study of blood T cells in healthy people across ages. The study's findings and limits: When one million T cells were used, diversity estimates were thought to be underestimates.

Looked up from germline, CDR1 is SGDLS and CDR2 is YYNGEE. This CDR3 is built from 13 residues. V lost 7 bases to trimming and J lost 7 bases, with 17 bases between them. Approximately 9.7 milliliters was the volume of peripheral blood drawn from each donor. The sequencing input was blood. The source is a woman aged 18-35 years in good health. V gene TRBV9 combines with J gene TRBJ1-2, with D uncertain. The CDR3 DNA follows: TGTGCCAGCGGTGTGGGCGGTGGTTCTGGCTACACCTTC. Protein sequence: CASGVGGGSGYTF.